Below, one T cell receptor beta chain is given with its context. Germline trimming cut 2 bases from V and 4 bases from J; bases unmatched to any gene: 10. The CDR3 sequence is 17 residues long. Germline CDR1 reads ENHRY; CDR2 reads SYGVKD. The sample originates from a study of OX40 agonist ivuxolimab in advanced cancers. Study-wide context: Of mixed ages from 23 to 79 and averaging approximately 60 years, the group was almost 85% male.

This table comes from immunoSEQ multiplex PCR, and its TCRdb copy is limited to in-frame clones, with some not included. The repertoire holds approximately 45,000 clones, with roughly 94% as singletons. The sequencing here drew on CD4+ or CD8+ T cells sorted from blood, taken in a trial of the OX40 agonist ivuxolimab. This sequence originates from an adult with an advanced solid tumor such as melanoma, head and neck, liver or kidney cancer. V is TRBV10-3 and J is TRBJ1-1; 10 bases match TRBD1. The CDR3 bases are TGTGCCATCAGTGAGATCGGGACAGGGGATCATATCACTGAAGCTTTCTTT. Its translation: CAISEIGTGDHITEAFF.